A single sample gave rise to the 14 T cell receptor beta chains below, sequenced in a study of identifying expanded T cells in peripheral blood (dated by TCRdb to between 2018 and 2021). The library was prepared using the immunoSEQ multiplex PCR assay. TCRdb took over this immuneACCESS table, retaining in-frame rearrangements with V and J assigned. Such tables are incomplete; in checked studies, under half of the missing clones stem from an unresolved V gene, and the remainder is unexplained. The sample has about 110,000 clones on record, 80% to 90% of them singletons. The ten largest make up approximately 16% of the sample. The material sequenced was blood. These receptors originate from a person aged 18 to 75 in good health.

V is TRBV5-6 and J is TRBJ1-6; D ambiguous. CDR1 and CDR2 from the germline V gene are SGHDT and YYEEEE. Trimming took off 6 bases at V and 4 bases at J, with 8 bases between the two ends. CDR3 length: 13 amino acids. CDR3: CASNRPYNSPLHF. The CDR3 nucleotides read TGTGCCAGCAACCGCCCGTATAATTCACCCCTCCACTTT.

The V and J genes are TRBV19 and TRBJ2-5, with D perhaps matching TRBD2 (6 bases). Per the germline V gene, CDR1 is LNHDA and CDR2 is SQIVND (reference sequence). Trimming took 7 bases from V and 1 from J, leaving 22 bases between them. The CDR3 has 17 residues. The CDR3 here is CASKWAATGEAQETQYF. Written as DNA, the CDR3 is TGTGCCAGTAAGTGGGCGGCCACCGGGGAGGCCCAAGAGACCCAGTACTTC. Filled out from reference TRBV19 and TRBJ2-5, the complete variable domain reads DGGITQSPKYLFRKEGQNVTLSCEQNLNHDAMYWYRQDPGQGLRLIYYSQIVNDFQKGDIAEGYSVSREKKESFPLTVTSAQKNPTAFYLCASKWAATGEAQETQYFGPGTRLLVL.

The V and J genes are TRBV5-1 and TRBJ2-5; D assignment may be TRBD1 or TRBD2 (5 bases each). The length of the CDR3 is 16 residues. V gave up 1 base and J gave up 5 bases, with 18 bases separating them. Germline V gives CDR1 SGHRS, CDR2 YFSETQ. The CDR3 is CASSLNGARAIETQYF. For the CDR3, the DNA is TGCGCCAGCAGCTTGAACGGGGCCAGGGCAATCGAGACCCAGTACTTC.

Note on this clone: A read error may account for a junction end that differs from germline. This chain uses TRBV11-2 with TRBJ2-7, with D perhaps matching TRBD1 (5 bases). Germline V lookup: CDR1 SGHAT, CDR2 FQNNGV. There are 12 residues in the CDR3. CDR3 sequence: CASSLDSYEQYF. DNA for the CDR3: TGTGCCAGCAGCCTAGACAGCTACGAGCAGTACTTC.

The chain carries TRBV5-1 and TRBJ2-3, with D unresolved. V was pared by 4 bases and J by 5 bases, with 14 bases between. CDR3 length: 14 amino acids. The germline V gene has CDR1 SGHRS and CDR2 YFSETQ. CDR3 nucleotide sequence: TGCGCCAGCAGCGGCGTAGGCGGCCTAGATACGCAGTATTTT. Amino acid sequence: CASSGVGGLDTQYF. Looking up the rest from reference TRBV5-1 and TRBJ2-3 gives the full variable domain: KAGVTQTPRYLIKTRGQQVTLSCSPISGHRSVSWYQQTPGQGLQFLFEYFSETQRNKGNFPGRFSGRQFSNSRSEMNVSTLELGDSALYLCASSGVGGLDTQYFGPGTRLTVL.

This CDR3 reads CASSPESGVPSPLHF. The CDR3 DNA follows: TGTGCCAGCAGTCCGGAATCAGGGGTTCCGTCACCCCTCCACTTT. The chain uses TRBV6-5 and TRBJ1-6; possible D gene TRBD1, 6 bases. Trimming removed 5 bases from V and 10 bases from J, with 18 bases in between. Germline loops: CDR1 MNHEY, CDR2 SVGAGI. The length of the CDR3 is 15 residues.

This chain links TRBV13 with TRBJ1-5; D remains unclear. The germline gives CDR1 PRHDT, CDR2 FYEKMQ (reference sequence). With 0 bases removed from V and 9 bases from J, the gap between germline ends came to 12 bases. CDR3 length: 14 amino acids. In DNA form, the CDR3 reads TGTGCCAGCAGCTTAGGGCAGTCCAAACGGCCCCAGCATTTT. Protein sequence: CASSLGQSKRPQHF.

The gene calls are TRBV21-1 and TRBJ1-6; the D call of TRBD1 is as the table states it, not checked on the DNA. TRBV21-1 is a known pseudogene. The CDR3 length is 20 residues. The CDR3 region has the DNA TGTGCCAGCAGCAAGCATACGGGACAGGGGTCGGACTCCTATAATTCACCCCTCCACTTT. This gives the protein CASSKHTGQGSDSYNSPLHF.

The rearrangement uses TRBV7-2 and TRBJ2-3; D is uncertain. This CDR3 is built from 12 residues. V gave up 5 bases and J gave up 8 bases, with 11 bases separating them. Germline lookup yields CDR1 SGHTA and CDR2 FQGNSA. For the CDR3, the DNA is TGTGCCAGCAGCCCTATAGGTGGTACGCAGTATTTT. Residues: CASSPIGGTQYF.

V and J are TRBV5-5 and TRBJ1-5; 7 bases are a match to TRBD1. Per germline, CDR1 SGHKS and CDR2 YYEKEE (reference sequence). V lost 2 bases, J lost 4 bases, and 6 bases stayed unmatched. The CDR3 extends over 15 amino acids. CDR3 DNA: TGTGCCAGCAGCTTACAGGGGAGTTGGAATCAGCCCCAGCATTTT. It encodes CASSLQGSWNQPQHF.

The chain employs TRBV2 and TRBJ2-3, with D perhaps TRBD1 (5 bases). CDR3 length: 15 amino acids. Germline V gene data show CDR1 as SNHLY and CDR2 as FYNNEI. Trimming took 5 bases from V and 2 from J, leaving 14 bases between them. As DNA, the CDR3 is TGTGCCAGCAGTTCCCCGACAGATTACACAGATACGCAGTATTTT. As protein: CASSSPTDYTDTQYF.

The chain employs TRBV4-2 and TRBJ2-7; D might be TRBD1 (5 bases). The V end was cut by 5 bases, the J end by 3 bases, with 8 bases between. Germline V lookup: CDR1 LGHNA, CDR2 YNFKEQ. There are 12 residues in the CDR3. CDR3 in amino acids: CASSSQGYEQYF. CDR3 coding DNA: TGTGCCAGCAGCTCGCAGGGCTACGAGCAGTACTTC.

The V call is TRBV30, the J call TRBJ1-5; a weak D match, TRBD1 (6 bases). Germline V gene data show CDR1 as GTSNPN and CDR2 as SVGIG (reference sequence). Trimming left V 4 bases short and J 5 bases short, with 12 bases between. The CDR3 is made up of 13 amino acids. The CDR3 sequence is CAWNGGPHQPQHF. In DNA, the CDR3 is TGTGCCTGGAACGGGGGGCCACATCAGCCCCAGCATTTT.

The chain employs TRBV7-9 and TRBJ1-1; D is perhaps TRBD1 (5 bases). The V end lost 1 base, the J end lost 11 bases, and 11 bases lay between the germline ends. The CDR3 is made up of 12 amino acids. Germline CDR1 reads SEHNR; CDR2 reads FQNEAQ (reference sequence). This CDR3 reads CASSLGEGKAFF. As DNA, the CDR3 is TGTGCCAGCAGCTTAGGTGAGGGGAAGGCTTTCTTT.